This TCR beta chain was sequenced in a study of lymphopenia after photon versus proton radiotherapy. Sequenced by immunoSEQ multiplex PCR; TCRdb stores in-frame clones only, minus some. The sample lists approximately 4,900 clones, around 88% occurring once. Germline assignment: CDR1 MGHRA and CDR2 YSYEKL. V shed 0 bases and J shed 4 bases, with 10 bases lying between them. The CDR3 runs 15 residues. This clonotype was sampled from an elderly man with cholangiocarcinoma. Sequencing was performed on peripheral blood, taken from a patient treated with photon-based radiotherapy. The rearrangement links TRBV4-1 to TRBJ2-1, with TRBD2 as a possible D gene (5 bases). The CDR3 spells CASSQELAIYNEQFF. As DNA, the CDR3 is TGCGCCAGCAGCCAAGAGTTAGCGATTTACAATGAGCAGTTCTTC.